The 18 T cell receptor beta chains presented below share a single source sample, sequenced in a study of response to subunit inactivated influenza vaccine. TCRdb itself ran the RT-PCR reads through MiXCR, one entry per CDR3 protein. The sample consists of more than 400,000 distinct CDR3 sequences, approximately 11% of them appearing once. Sample: PBMCs from blood, taken roughly 6 weeks after vaccination. These receptors all come from a man between 50 and 59 years old who received an inactivated influenza vaccine.

This sequence joins TRBV4-1 and TRBJ2-7; TRBD1 agrees at 9 bases. Germline loops: CDR1 MGHRA, CDR2 YSYEKL. Trimming removed 4 bases from V and 0 bases from J; junction bases left unmatched: 7. The CDR3 has 16 amino acids. The CDR3 DNA reads as TGCGCCAGCAGCCGGAGATCACAGGGGGCCTCCTACGAGCAGTACTTC. Translation: CASSRRSQGASYEQYF.

This clonotype has a handful of counts. The chain combines TRBV28 with TRBJ1-2, with 9 bases fitting TRBD1. The CDR3 is made up of 14 amino acids. The germline V gene has CDR1 MDHEN and CDR2 SYDVKM. J lost 6 bases, V lost 7 bases, and 9 bases had no gene match. CDR3 in DNA: TGTGCCAGCACCTCGGACAGGGGATGGCATGGCTACACCTTC. Translating gives CASTSDRGWHGYTF.

In this sample, this clonotype turned up many times. The gene calls are TRBV20-1 and TRBJ1-4; TRBD1 agrees at 7 bases. This CDR3 contains 14 residues. Germline V gives CDR1 DFQATT, CDR2 SNEGSKA (reference sequence). Unmatched junction bases numbered 3, after V lost 2 bases and J lost 3 bases. The CDR3 bases are TGCAGTGCTAGACCAGGGGGTTCTAATGAAAAACTGTTTTTT. Protein: CSARPGGSNEKLFF.

In its sample, this clonotype was seen a few times. This rearrangement joins TRBV12-3 or TRBV12-4 to TRBJ2-5; tentatively, D is TRBD2 (7 bases). This CDR3 comprises 12 residues. V was shortened by 8 bases and J by 5 bases, with 12 bases between the two germline ends. CDR3 sequence (DNA): TGTGCCAGCGGGGGGGGCGGGGAGACCCAGTACTTC. Its translation: CASGGGGETQYF.

There are a few counts of this clonotype. The V and J genes are TRBV7-2 and TRBJ2-7, with D perhaps TRBD1 (6 bases). This CDR3 has 14 residues. CDR1 SGHTA and CDR2 FQGNSA come from the germline V gene. Trimming left V 5 bases short and J 0 bases short, with 11 bases between. In nucleotides, the CDR3 is TGTGCCAGCAGCCGCATGACAGGCTCCTACGAGCAGTACTTC. It is translated as CASSRMTGSYEQYF.

The chain links TRBV7-9 to TRBJ2-7, with TRBD1 identical over 8 bases. Germline loops: CDR1 SEHNR, CDR2 FQNEAQ (reference sequence). The junction had 10 bases not matched to a gene; V was cut back by 4 bases and J by 2 bases. The CDR3 extends over 16 amino acids. CDR3 protein: CASSSDIRQGTYEQYF. The CDR3 nucleotides are TGTGCCAGCAGCTCGGATATCCGACAGGGGACCTACGAGCAGTACTTC.

This chain connects TRBV19 to TRBJ2-5; the match to TRBD1 covers 7 bases. The trim removed 3 bases at V and 4 bases at J, leaving 20 bases unmatched. The CDR3 is 19 residues long. CDR1 and CDR2 from the germline V gene are LNHDA and SQIVND (reference sequence). The CDR3 region has the DNA TGTGCCAGTAGTATTGGTTGGATCGATAGGACAGGACAGAGAGAGACCCAGTACTTC. Its translation is CASSIGWIDRTGQRETQYF.

This clonotype was detected ten times or more. A read error may account for a junction end that differs from germline. CDR3 in amino acids: CASSLGVNYGYTF. CDR3 in DNA: TGTGCCAGCAGCTTAGGTGTTAACTATGGCTACACCTTC. The V call is TRBV12-3 or TRBV12-4, the J call TRBJ1-2; no clear D gene. This CDR3 region has 13 residues.

This clonotype appeared a few times. The genes are TRBV28 and TRBJ2-2, with D perhaps matching TRBD1 (6 bases). This CDR3 has 13 residues. CDR1 is MDHEN, CDR2 SYDVKM, per germline. Deletions cut 6 bases from V and 14 bases from J, with 19 bases between. CDR3: CASSITGTSVLFF. CDR3 nucleotides: TGTGCCAGCAGCATAACTGGGACATCCGTACTGTTTTTT.

The rearrangement uses TRBV3-1 and TRBJ1-2; D is undetermined. CDR3 length equals 12 residues. Deletions cut 1 base from V and 5 bases from J, with 5 bases between. Germline V lookup: CDR1 LGHDT, CDR2 YNNKEL (reference sequence). CDR3 amino acids: CASSQGEYGYTF. The CDR3 DNA follows: TGTGCCAGCAGCCAAGGCGAATATGGCTACACCTTC.

This clonotype has at least ten counts. The rearrangement links TRBV7-2 to TRBJ2-7; D remains ambiguous. The CDR3 covers 11 residues. Looked up from germline, CDR1 is SGHTA and CDR2 is FQGNSA. V lost 5 bases, J lost 2 bases, and 4 bases lay in between. Here the CDR3 reads CASSTAYEQYF. The CDR3 DNA follows: TGTGCCAGCAGCACAGCCTACGAGCAGTACTTC.

Many counts were recorded for this clonotype. This chain connects TRBV29-1 to TRBJ2-1; D is unclear. This CDR3 is 13 amino acids long. Germline-derived CDR1 and CDR2 are SQVTM and ANQGSEA. V was clipped by 0 bases and J by 4 bases, with 7 bases between them. CDR3 in amino acids: CSVEDRLYNEQFF. In DNA form, the CDR3 reads TGCAGCGTTGAAGACAGGCTTTACAATGAGCAGTTCTTC.

Only a few counts were recorded for this clonotype. The chain couples TRBV29-1 to TRBJ2-1; D is perhaps TRBD1 (6 bases). The CDR3 covers 16 residues. Germline V gene sequence: CDR1 SQVTM, CDR2 ANQGSEA. V lost 7 bases to trimming and J lost 8 bases, with 27 bases between them. DNA for the CDR3: TGCAGCGCCACCCCAGGGCAGGGGCAATTCTATGATGAGCAGTTCTTC. Translating gives CSATPGQGQFYDEQFF.

CDR3 in amino acids: CASGTSYSEQFF. The CDR3 DNA is TGTGCCAGCGGGACTAGCTACTCAGAGCAGTTCTTC. V is TRBV6-6 and J is TRBJ2-1; the match to TRBD2 covers 9 bases. Trimming removed 8 bases from V and 10 bases from J; junction bases left unmatched: 6. The CDR3 is 12 residues long. The V gene's germline CDR1 is MNHNY and CDR2 SVGAGI (reference sequence).

This clonotype was picked up many times. V gene TRBV20-1 combines with J gene TRBJ1-5, with 8 bases lining up with TRBD1. The ends lost 3 bases at V and 0 bases at J; junction bases unmatched: 7. Germline V gene sequence: CDR1 DFQATT, CDR2 SNEGSKA (reference sequence). This CDR3 contains 16 residues. The CDR3 region is CSARNSGGSSNQPQHF. CDR3 DNA sequence: TGCAGTGCTAGGAATTCAGGGGGCTCTAGCAATCAGCCCCAGCATTTT.

The chain carries TRBV7-8 and TRBJ2-2; 9 bases match TRBD1. The CDR3 is made up of 17 amino acids. The V segment lost 6 bases and the J segment 4 bases; nucleotides outside the gene matches: 12. Germline V gives CDR1 SGHVS, CDR2 FQNEAQ. In nucleotides, the CDR3 is TGTGCCAGCAGACCTAACAGACAGGGGGGTTTCACCGGGGAGCTGTTTTTT. It specifies CASRPNRQGGFTGELFF.

A few counts support this clonotype. V usage is TRBV12-3 or TRBV12-4 and J usage is TRBJ1-1; possible D gene TRBD1, 6 bases. V lost 7 bases and J 2 bases, leaving 17 bases between the germline ends. The CDR3 extends over 15 amino acids. CDR3 sequence: CASTPGGQSNTEAFF. The DNA of the CDR3 is TGTGCCAGCACCCCGGGGGGGCAATCAAACACTGAAGCTTTCTTT.

The rearrangement uses TRBV20-1 and TRBJ1-5; possible D gene TRBD1, 6 bases. The CDR3 has 14 residues. The ends were cut back, 6 bases at V and 9 bases at J, with 21 bases in the middle. Germline-derived CDR1 and CDR2 are DFQATT and SNEGSKA (reference sequence). CDR3 nucleotide sequence: TGCAGTGCCCCAGGGGCAGCGGGATCGCGGCCCCAGCATTTT. Translated: CSAPGAAGSRPQHF.